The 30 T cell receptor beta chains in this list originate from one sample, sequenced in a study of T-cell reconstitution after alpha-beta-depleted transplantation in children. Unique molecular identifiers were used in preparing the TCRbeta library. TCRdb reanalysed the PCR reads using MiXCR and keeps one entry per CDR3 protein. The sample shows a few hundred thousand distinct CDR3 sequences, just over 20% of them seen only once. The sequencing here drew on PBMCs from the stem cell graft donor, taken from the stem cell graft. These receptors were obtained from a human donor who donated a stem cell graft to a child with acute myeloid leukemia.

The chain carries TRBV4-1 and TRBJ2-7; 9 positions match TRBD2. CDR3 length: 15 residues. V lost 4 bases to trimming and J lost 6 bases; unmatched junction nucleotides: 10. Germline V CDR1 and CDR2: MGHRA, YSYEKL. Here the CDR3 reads CASSLGGTSSAEQYF. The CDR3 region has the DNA TGCGCCAGCAGCCTTGGAGGGACTAGCTCTGCCGAGCAGTACTTC.

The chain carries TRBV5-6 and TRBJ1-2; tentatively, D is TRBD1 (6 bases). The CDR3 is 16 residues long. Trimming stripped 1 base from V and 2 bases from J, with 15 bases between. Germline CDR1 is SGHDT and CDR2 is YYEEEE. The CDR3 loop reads CASSLSWVGGNYGYTF. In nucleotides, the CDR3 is TGTGCCAGCAGCTTGTCTTGGGTAGGGGGGAACTATGGCTACACCTTC. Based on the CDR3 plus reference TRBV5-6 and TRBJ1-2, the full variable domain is DAGVTQSPTHLIKTRGQQVTLRCSPKSGHDTVSWYQQALGQGPQFIFQYYEEEERQRGNFPDRFSGHQFPNYSSELNVNALLLGDSALYLCASSLSWVGGNYGYTFGSGTRLTVV.

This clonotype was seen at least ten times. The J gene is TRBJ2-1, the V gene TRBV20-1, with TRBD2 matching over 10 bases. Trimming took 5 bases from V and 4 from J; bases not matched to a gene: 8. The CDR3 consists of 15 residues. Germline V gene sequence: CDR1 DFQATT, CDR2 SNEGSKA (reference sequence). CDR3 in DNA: TGCAGTGCTCAGGACGGGACTAGCGTATACAATGAGCAGTTCTTC. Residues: CSAQDGTSVYNEQFF.

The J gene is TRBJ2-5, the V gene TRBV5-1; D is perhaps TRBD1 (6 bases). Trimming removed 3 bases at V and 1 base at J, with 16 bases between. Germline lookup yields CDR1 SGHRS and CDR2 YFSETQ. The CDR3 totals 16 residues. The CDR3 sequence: CASSSFPQGVQETQYF. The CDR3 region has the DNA TGCGCCAGCAGCTCATTTCCACAGGGAGTCCAAGAGACCCAGTACTTC.

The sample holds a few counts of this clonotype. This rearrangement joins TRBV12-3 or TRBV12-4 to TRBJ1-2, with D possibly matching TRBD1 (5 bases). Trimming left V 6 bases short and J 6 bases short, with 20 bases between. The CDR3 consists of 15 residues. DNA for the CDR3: TGTGCCAGCAGCCGGAGGGGTGGAGGAAGGGATGGCTACACCTTC. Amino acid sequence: CASSRRGGGRDGYTF.

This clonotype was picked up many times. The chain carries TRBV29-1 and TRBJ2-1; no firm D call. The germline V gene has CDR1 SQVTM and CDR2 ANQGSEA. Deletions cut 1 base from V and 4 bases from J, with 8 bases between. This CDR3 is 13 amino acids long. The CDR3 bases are TGCAGCGTTGAAGGGGTAACGTACAATGAGCAGTTCTTC. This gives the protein CSVEGVTYNEQFF.

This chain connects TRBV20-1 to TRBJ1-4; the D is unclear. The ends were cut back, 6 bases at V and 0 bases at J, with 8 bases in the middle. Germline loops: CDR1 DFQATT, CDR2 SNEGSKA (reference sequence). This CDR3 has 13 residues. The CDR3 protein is CSAPIATNEKLFF. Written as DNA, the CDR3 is TGCAGTGCCCCGATTGCAACTAATGAAAAACTGTTTTTT.

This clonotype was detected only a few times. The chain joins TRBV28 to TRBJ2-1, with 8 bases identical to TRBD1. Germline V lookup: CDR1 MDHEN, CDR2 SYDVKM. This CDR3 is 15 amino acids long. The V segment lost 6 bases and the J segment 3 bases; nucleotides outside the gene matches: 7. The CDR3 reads CASRRQGTSYNEQFF. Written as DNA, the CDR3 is TGTGCCAGCAGACGACAGGGGACGAGCTACAATGAGCAGTTCTTC.

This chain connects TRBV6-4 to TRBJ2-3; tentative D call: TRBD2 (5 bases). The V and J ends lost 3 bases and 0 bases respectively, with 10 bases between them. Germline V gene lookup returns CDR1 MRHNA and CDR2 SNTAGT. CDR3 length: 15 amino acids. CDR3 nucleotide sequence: TGTGCCAGCAGTGAAATTGGAGGAAGCACAGATACGCAGTATTTT. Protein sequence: CASSEIGGSTDTQYF.

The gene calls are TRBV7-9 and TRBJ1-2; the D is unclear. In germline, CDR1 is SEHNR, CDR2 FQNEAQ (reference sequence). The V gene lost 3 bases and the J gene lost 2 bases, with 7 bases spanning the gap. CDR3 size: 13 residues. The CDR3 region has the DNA TGTGCCAGCAGCTTGGCCAGAAACTATGGCTACACCTTC. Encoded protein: CASSLARNYGYTF.

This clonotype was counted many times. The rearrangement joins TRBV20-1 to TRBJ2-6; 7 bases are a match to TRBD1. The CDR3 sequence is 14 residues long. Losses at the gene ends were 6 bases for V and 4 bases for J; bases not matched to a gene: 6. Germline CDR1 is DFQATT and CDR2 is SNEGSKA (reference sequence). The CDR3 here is CSADRVFGANVLTF. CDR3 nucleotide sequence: TGCAGTGCAGACAGGGTCTTCGGGGCCAACGTCCTGACTTTC.

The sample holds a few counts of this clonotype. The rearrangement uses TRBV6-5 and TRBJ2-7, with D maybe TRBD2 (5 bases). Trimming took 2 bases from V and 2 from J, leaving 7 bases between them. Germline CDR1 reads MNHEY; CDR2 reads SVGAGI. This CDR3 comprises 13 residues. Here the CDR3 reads CASSYTGTYEQYF. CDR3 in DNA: TGTGCCAGCAGTTACACGGGAACCTACGAGCAGTACTTC.

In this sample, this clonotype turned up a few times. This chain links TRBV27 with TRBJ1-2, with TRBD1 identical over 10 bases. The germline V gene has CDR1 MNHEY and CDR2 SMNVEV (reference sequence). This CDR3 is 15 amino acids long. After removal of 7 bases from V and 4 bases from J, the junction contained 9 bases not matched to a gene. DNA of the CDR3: TGTGCCAGCACTGTCCGACAGGGGGCTTTCTATGGCTACACCTTC. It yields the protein CASTVRQGAFYGYTF.

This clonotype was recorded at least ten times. CDR3 sequence (DNA): TGTGCCAGCAGTTCACTAGCGGGAGTCCTGATTGATACGCAGTATTTT. Residues: CASSSLAGVLIDTQYF. The chain recombines TRBV27 with TRBJ2-3; 11 nucleotides line up with TRBD2. Per germline, CDR1 MNHEY and CDR2 SMNVEV (reference sequence). This CDR3 has 16 residues. V gave up 4 bases and J gave up 6 bases; unmatched junction bases: 9.

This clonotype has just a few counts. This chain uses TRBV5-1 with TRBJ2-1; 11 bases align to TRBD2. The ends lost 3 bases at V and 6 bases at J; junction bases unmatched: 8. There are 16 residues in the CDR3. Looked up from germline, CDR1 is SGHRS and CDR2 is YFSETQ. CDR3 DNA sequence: TGCGCCAGCAGCTCCCTAGTAGCGGGAGGGACCAATGAGCAGTTCTTC. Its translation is CASSSLVAGGTNEQFF. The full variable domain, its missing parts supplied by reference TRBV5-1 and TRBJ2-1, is KAGVTQTPRYLIKTRGQQVTLSCSPISGHRSVSWYQQTPGQGLQFLFEYFSETQRNKGNFPGRFSGRQFSNSRSEMNVSTLELGDSALYLCASSSLVAGGTNEQFFGPGTRLTVL.

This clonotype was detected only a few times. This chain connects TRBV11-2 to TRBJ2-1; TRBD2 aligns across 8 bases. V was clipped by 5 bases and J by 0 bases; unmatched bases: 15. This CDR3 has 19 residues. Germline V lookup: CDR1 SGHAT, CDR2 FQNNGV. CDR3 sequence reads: CASSPRGSSGPGSYNEQFF. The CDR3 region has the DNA TGTGCCAGCAGCCCTCGAGGGTCTAGCGGGCCTGGCTCCTACAATGAGCAGTTCTTC.

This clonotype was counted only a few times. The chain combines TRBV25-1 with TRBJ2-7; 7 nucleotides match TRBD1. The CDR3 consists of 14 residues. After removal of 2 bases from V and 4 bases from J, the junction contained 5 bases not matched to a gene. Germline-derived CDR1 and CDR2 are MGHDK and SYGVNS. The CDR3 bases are TGTGCCAGCAGTGAAAGGGGGCCTCCGTACGAGCAGTACTTC. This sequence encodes CASSERGPPYEQYF.

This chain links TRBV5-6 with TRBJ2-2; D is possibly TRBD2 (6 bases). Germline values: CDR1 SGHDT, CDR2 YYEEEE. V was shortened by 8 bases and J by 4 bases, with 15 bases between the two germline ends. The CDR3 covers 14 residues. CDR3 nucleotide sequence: TGTGCCAGGAGCCCAGGGAGGATCACCGGGGAGCTGTTTTTT. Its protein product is CARSPGRITGELFF.

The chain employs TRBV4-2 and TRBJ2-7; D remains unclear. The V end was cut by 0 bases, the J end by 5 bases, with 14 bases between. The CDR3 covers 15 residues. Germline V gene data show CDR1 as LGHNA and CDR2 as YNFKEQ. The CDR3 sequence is CASSQDPSVRDEQYF. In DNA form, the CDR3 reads TGTGCCAGCAGCCAAGACCCCAGTGTTAGAGACGAGCAGTACTTC.

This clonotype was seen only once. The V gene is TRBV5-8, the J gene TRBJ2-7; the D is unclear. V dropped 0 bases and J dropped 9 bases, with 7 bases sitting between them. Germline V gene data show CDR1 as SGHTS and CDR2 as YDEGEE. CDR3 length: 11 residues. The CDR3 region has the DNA TGTGCCAGCAGCTTGGAAGGGTTGCAGTACTTC. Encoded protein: CASSLEGLQYF.

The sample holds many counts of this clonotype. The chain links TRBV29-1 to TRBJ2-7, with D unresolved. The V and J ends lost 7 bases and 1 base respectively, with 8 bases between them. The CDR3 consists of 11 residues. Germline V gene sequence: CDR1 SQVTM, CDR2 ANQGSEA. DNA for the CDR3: TGCAGCGGCGGAGAGTCCTACGAGCAGTACTTC. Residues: CSGGESYEQYF.

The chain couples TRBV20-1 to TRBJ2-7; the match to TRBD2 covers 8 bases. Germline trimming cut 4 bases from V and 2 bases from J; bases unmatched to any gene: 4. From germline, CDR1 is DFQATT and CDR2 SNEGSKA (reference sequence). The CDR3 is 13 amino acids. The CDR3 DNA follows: TGCAGTGCTACCGGGACTAGGGCCTACGAGCAGTACTTC. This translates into CSATGTRAYEQYF.

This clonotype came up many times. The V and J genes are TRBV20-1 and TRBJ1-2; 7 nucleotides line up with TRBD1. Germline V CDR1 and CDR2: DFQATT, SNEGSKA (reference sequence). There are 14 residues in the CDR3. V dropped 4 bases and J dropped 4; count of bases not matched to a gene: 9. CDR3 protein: CSATRQQGTYGYTF. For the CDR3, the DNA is TGCAGTGCTACTCGACAACAGGGGACCTATGGCTACACCTTC.

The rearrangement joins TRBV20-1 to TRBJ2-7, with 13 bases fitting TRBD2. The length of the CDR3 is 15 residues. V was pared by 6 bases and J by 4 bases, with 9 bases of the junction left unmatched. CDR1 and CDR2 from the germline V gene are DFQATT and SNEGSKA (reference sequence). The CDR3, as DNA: TGCAGTGCCAACGACTGGACTAGCGGGAGTTACGAGCAGTACTTC. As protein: CSANDWTSGSYEQYF.

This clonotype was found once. Here the CDR3 DNA reads TGTGCCAGCGGGACGGCGAGCTCCTACGAGCAGTACTTC. As protein: CASGTASSYEQYF. This chain connects TRBV28 to TRBJ2-7; D tentatively reads TRBD1 or TRBD2 (5 bases each). In germline, CDR1 is MDHEN, CDR2 SYDVKM. This CDR3 contains 13 residues. V gave up 8 bases and J gave up 0 bases, with 11 bases separating them.

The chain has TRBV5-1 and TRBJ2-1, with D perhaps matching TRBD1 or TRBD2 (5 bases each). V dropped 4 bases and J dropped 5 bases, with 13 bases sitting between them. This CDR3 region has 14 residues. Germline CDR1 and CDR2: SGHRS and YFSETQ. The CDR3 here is CASSLGTAHNEQFF. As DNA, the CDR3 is TGCGCCAGCAGCCTAGGGACGGCGCACAATGAGCAGTTCTTC.

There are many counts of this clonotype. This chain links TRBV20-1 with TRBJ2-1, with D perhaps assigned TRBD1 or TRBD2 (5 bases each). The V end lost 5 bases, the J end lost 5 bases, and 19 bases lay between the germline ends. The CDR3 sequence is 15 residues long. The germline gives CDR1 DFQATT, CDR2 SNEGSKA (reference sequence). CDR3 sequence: CSASSLRDADNEQFF. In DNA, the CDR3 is TGCAGTGCTTCCTCCCTCCGGGACGCCGACAATGAGCAGTTCTTC.

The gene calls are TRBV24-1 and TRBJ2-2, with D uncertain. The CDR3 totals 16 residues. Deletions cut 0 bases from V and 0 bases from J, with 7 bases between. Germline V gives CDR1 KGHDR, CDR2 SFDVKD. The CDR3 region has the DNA TGTGCCACCAGTGATTTGGCAGCCCCGAACACCGGGGAGCTGTTTTTT. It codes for CATSDLAAPNTGELFF.

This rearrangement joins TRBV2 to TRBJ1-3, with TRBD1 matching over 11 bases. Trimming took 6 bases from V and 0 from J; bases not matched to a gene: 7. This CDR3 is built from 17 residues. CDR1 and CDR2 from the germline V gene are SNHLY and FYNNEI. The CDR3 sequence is CASRPRTGGLSGNTIYF. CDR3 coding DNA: TGTGCCAGCAGACCGAGGACAGGGGGCCTCTCTGGAAACACCATATATTTT.

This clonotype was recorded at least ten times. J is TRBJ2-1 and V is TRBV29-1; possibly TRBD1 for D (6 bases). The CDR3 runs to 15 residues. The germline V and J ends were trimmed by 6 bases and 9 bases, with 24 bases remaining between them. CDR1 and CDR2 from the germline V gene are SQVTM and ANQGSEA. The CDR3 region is CSVLPGHVTSSEQFF. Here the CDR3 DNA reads TGCAGCGTCCTACCGGGACACGTGACGTCGTCTGAGCAGTTCTTC.